Following are 18 T cell receptor beta chains from one sample sequenced in a study of blood T cell repertoires in COVID-19 (dated by TCRdb to the early 2020s). Library generation was performed with the immunoSEQ multiplex PCR assay. Drawn from immuneACCESS, this table holds only the in-frame rearrangements with V and J called that TCRdb kept. Clones are partly lost; checked studies trace under half to an unresolved V gene and leave the rest unexplained. Recorded for this sample are 280,000 or so clones; just under 90% of them occurred a single time. Roughly 2.9% of the sample belongs to the ten largest clones. The sample taken for sequencing was PBMCs or T cells enriched from blood (not recorded which). All receptors come from a woman between 45 and 60 years old who had been exposed to COVID-19.

This rearrangement joins TRBV7-2 to TRBJ1-3, with 9 bases that match TRBD1. Germline values: CDR1 SGHTA, CDR2 FQGNSA. V lost 3 bases and J lost 8; bases outside the gene matches: 5. The CDR3 covers 14 residues. Here the CDR3 reads CASSFSQGADTIYF. For the CDR3, the DNA is TGTGCCAGCAGCTTTTCACAGGGGGCGGACACCATATATTTT.

The J gene is TRBJ2-3, the V gene TRBV28; D is perhaps TRBD1 (6 bases). This CDR3 is 16 amino acids long. Germline assignment: CDR1 MDHEN and CDR2 SYDVKM. Trimming removed 4 bases from V and 3 bases from J, with 17 bases in between. The CDR3 here is CASSSNRALWTDTQYF. The CDR3 DNA sequence: TGTGCCAGCAGTTCGAACAGGGCATTATGGACAGATACGCAGTATTTT.

This clone turned up a few times. The chain joins TRBV27 to TRBJ1-1; 10 positions match TRBD1. V shed 6 bases, J shed 2 bases, and the junction held 15 bases outside the gene matches. In germline, CDR1 is MNHEY, CDR2 SMNVEV (reference sequence). CDR3 length: 18 residues. The CDR3 reads CASRADRGIIGINTEAFF. The CDR3 DNA follows: TGTGCCAGCAGGGCGGACAGGGGGATAATCGGTATTAACACTGAAGCTTTCTTT.

CDR3 residues: CASSLTGSYEQYF. The CDR3, as DNA: TGTGCCAGCAGTTTAACCGGGTCCTACGAGCAGTACTTC. J is TRBJ2-7 and V is TRBV6-5; no firm D call. CDR1 MNHEY and CDR2 SVGAGI come from the germline V gene. Trimming took off 4 bases at V and 1 base at J, with 8 bases between the two ends. The CDR3 extends over 13 amino acids.

This sequence joins TRBV5-4 and TRBJ2-1, with 9 bases fitting TRBD2. Trimming removed 0 bases from V and 4 bases from J; junction bases left unmatched: 5. In germline, CDR1 is SGHNT, CDR2 YYREEE (reference sequence). There are 16 residues in the CDR3. CDR3 in amino acids: CASSLDPSGVYNEQFF. The CDR3, as DNA: TGTGCCAGCAGCTTGGACCCTAGCGGGGTATACAATGAGCAGTTCTTC.

The chain links TRBV28 to TRBJ1-5; D is unclear. V was cut by 6 bases and J by 4 bases, with 7 bases left in between. The CDR3 runs 12 residues. The germline CDR1 and CDR2 sequences are MDHEN and SYDVKM. The CDR3 region is CASRYLNQPQHF. The DNA of the CDR3 is TGTGCCAGCAGATATCTTAATCAGCCCCAGCATTTT.

This chain joins TRBV7-9 and TRBJ2-5; maybe TRBD2 (5 bases). This CDR3 has 11 residues. CDR1 and CDR2 (germline): SEHNR, FQNEAQ (reference sequence). The ends were cut back, 11 bases at V and 4 bases at J, with 11 bases in the middle. CDR3 nucleotides: TGTGCCTCCACCGGGGTAGAGACCCAGTACTTC. Its protein product is CASTGVETQYF.

This rearrangement joins TRBV19 to TRBJ1-1; TRBD1 matches 7 bases. There are 14 residues in the CDR3. Per germline, CDR1 LNHDA and CDR2 SQIVND (reference sequence). Losses at the gene ends were 5 bases for V and 5 bases for J; bases not matched to a gene: 8. CDR3 sequence reads: CASSPDRWMTEAFF. The CDR3 nucleotides read TGTGCCAGTAGTCCGGACAGGTGGATGACTGAAGCTTTCTTT. Full variable domain (outside the CDR3, taken from reference TRBV19 and TRBJ1-1): DGGITQSPKYLFRKEGQNVTLSCEQNLNHDAMYWYRQDPGQGLRLIYYSQIVNDFQKGDIAEGYSVSREKKESFPLTVTSAQKNPTAFYLCASSPDRWMTEAFFGQGTRLTVV.

The chain links TRBV7-9 to TRBJ2-7; TRBD1 aligns across 7 bases. V lost 7 bases to trimming and J lost 3 bases; unmatched junction nucleotides: 9. The CDR3 runs to 14 residues. Germline V gene data show CDR1 as SEHNR and CDR2 as FQNEAQ (reference sequence). This CDR3 is CASNPGQTFYEQYF. CDR3 coding DNA: TGTGCCAGCAACCCGGGACAGACGTTCTACGAGCAGTACTTC.

The chain has TRBV7-8 and TRBJ1-1; a possible D gene is TRBD1 (5 bases). The CDR3 contains 16 residues. Between the trimmed V and J ends, which lost 1 base and 0 bases, there was a span of 12 bases. The germline V gene encodes CDR1 SGHVS and CDR2 FQNEAQ. The CDR3 protein is CASSLGSGGMNTEAFF. CDR3 in DNA: TGTGCCAGCAGCTTAGGGAGCGGGGGAATGAACACTGAAGCTTTCTTT.

The rearrangement joins TRBV28 to TRBJ2-7, with TRBD1 matching over 7 bases. J gave up 3 bases and V 5 bases, and 10 bases lay outside the gene matches. From germline, CDR1 is MDHEN and CDR2 SYDVKM. The CDR3 runs to 15 residues. The CDR3 is CASSPYDRVVYEQYF. The CDR3 coding sequence is TGTGCCAGCAGTCCCTACGACAGGGTAGTCTACGAGCAGTACTTC.

The chain recombines TRBV7-9 with TRBJ2-2; TRBD2 matches at 10 bases. With 3 bases clipped from V and 1 base from J, the junction kept 8 bases outside the gene matches. From germline, CDR1 is SEHNR and CDR2 FQNEAQ (reference sequence). This CDR3 spans 18 amino acids. The CDR3 here is CASSLKGLAGVNTGELFF. DNA for the CDR3: TGTGCCAGCAGCTTGAAGGGGCTAGCGGGGGTGAACACCGGGGAGCTGTTTTTT.

The rearrangement joins TRBV5-1 to TRBJ2-5, with TRBD2 matching 8 bases. V shed 8 bases and J 1 base; nucleotides not matched to a gene: 10. The CDR3 is made up of 15 amino acids. CDR1 and CDR2 from the germline V gene are SGHRS and YFSETQ. The CDR3 loop reads CASTQAGAVQETQYF. The CDR3 DNA sequence: TGCGCCAGTACCCAAGCGGGGGCGGTCCAAGAGACCCAGTACTTC. The full variable domain, completed using reference TRBV5-1 and TRBJ2-5, is KAGVTQTPRYLIKTRGQQVTLSCSPISGHRSVSWYQQTPGQGLQFLFEYFSETQRNKGNFPGRFSGRQFSNSRSEMNVSTLELGDSALYLCASTQAGAVQETQYFGPGTRLLVL.

This chain joins TRBV6-5 and TRBJ2-2, with D uncertain. This CDR3 contains 12 residues. Germline CDR1 and CDR2: MNHEY and SVGAGI. V was cut by 2 bases and J by 6 bases, with 4 bases left in between. This CDR3 is CASSYLSGELFF. CDR3 bases: TGTGCCAGCAGTTACCTCTCCGGGGAGCTGTTTTTT.

This chain connects TRBV19 to TRBJ2-7, with TRBD2 matching over 9 bases. The V gene's germline CDR1 is LNHDA and CDR2 SQIVND (reference sequence). This CDR3 is 16 amino acids long. After removal of 6 bases from V and 1 base from J, the junction contained 10 bases not matched to a gene. The CDR3 is CASSLGGGAGSYEQYF. The CDR3 DNA sequence: TGTGCCAGTAGCCTCGGCGGGGGGGCCGGATCCTACGAGCAGTACTTC.

The chain joins TRBV28 to TRBJ2-3; weak D call: TRBD2 (5 bases). The germline V and J ends were trimmed by 8 bases and 0 bases, with 18 bases remaining between them. This CDR3 has 16 residues. CDR1 is MDHEN and CDR2 is SYDVKM in the germline V gene. DNA of the CDR3: TGTGCCAGCGGAACCCCAGACCGGACTAGCACAGATACGCAGTATTTT. Protein sequence: CASGTPDRTSTDTQYF.

This chain joins TRBV15 and TRBJ1-2, with D possibly matching TRBD1 (5 bases). V was clipped by 1 base and J by 3 bases, with 12 bases between them. The CDR3 spans 15 residues. Germline CDR1 is LNHNV and CDR2 is YYDKDF (reference sequence). In nucleotides, the CDR3 is TGTGCCACCAGCAGAGGAGACAGACCCGACTATGGCTACACCTTC. It encodes CATSRGDRPDYGYTF.

The chain links TRBV11-3 to TRBJ1-6, with unresolved D. Between the trimmed V and J ends, which lost 4 bases and 4 bases, there was a span of 5 bases. Germline CDR1 is SGHNT and CDR2 is YENEEA. The CDR3 extends over 13 amino acids. CDR3 protein: CASSSYYNSPLHF. The CDR3 nucleotides are TGTGCCAGCAGCTCCTATTATAATTCACCCCTCCACTTT.